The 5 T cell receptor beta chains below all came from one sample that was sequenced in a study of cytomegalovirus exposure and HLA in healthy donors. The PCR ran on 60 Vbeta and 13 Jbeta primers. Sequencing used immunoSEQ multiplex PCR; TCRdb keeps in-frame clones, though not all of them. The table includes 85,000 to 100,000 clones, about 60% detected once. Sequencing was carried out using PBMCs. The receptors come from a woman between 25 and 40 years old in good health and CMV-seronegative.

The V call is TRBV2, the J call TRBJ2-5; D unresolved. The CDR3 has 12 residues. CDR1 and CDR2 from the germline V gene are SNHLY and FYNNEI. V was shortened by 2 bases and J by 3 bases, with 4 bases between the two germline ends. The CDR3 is CASSEFEETQYF. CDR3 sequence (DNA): TGTGCCAGCAGTGAATTCGAAGAGACCCAGTACTTC.

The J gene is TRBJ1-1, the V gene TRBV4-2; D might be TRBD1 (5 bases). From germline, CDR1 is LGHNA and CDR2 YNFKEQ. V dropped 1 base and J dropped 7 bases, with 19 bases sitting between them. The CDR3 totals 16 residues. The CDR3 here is CASSQVSRDSIGEAFF. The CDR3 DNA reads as TGTGCCAGCAGCCAAGTAAGCAGGGATAGTATTGGTGAAGCTTTCTTT.

CDR3 residues: CASTQKSGLVSNQPQHF. CDR3 DNA sequence: TGTGCCAGTACTCAAAAGTCGGGATTAGTTAGCAATCAGCCCCAGCATTTT. The rearrangement links TRBV19 to TRBJ1-5; D ambiguous. V dropped 7 bases and J dropped 0 bases, with 19 bases sitting between them. The CDR3 sequence is 17 residues long. Germline V gene sequence: CDR1 LNHDA, CDR2 SQIVND (reference sequence).

DNA of the CDR3: TGCGCCAGCAGCTTTGGGCCGGCAGGGGGAAATGGCTACACCTTC. This translates into CASSFGPAGGNGYTF. The rearrangement uses TRBV5-1 and TRBJ1-2; 7 bases fit TRBD1. Germline CDR1 is SGHRS and CDR2 is YFSETQ. With 2 bases clipped from V and 6 bases from J, the junction kept 10 bases outside the gene matches. The CDR3 sequence is 15 residues long.

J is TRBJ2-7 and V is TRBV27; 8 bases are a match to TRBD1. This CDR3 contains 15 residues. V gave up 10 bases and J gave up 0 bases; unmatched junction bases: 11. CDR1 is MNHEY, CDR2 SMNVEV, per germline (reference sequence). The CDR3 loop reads CATISRGQGSYEQYF. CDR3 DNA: TGTGCCACCATCAGCAGAGGACAGGGCTCCTACGAGCAGTACTTC.